This is a list of T cell receptor beta chains from one sample in a study of beta chain features in type 1 diabetes. Method: immunoSEQ multiplex PCR; TCRdb's copy keeps in-frame clones and lacks some. The table includes 500,000 to 650,000 clones, 9.5% to 15% detected once. The sample comprised naive CD4+ T cells from blood. These receptors were obtained from a man between 25 and 39 years old with type 1 diabetes. The CDR3 runs from the conserved cysteine through the conserved F or W. The D gene is left open where the match is weak. Clone size is stated in some rows and not others, as once, few, many or a class when expanded.

v_gene	d_gene	j_gene	abundance	CDR3nt	CDR3aa
TRBV7-2	TRBD1	TRBJ2-7	.	TGTGCCAGCAGCTTAGACAGGGGCTGGGACGAGCAGTACTTC	CASSLDRGWDEQYF
TRBV13	TRBD2	TRBJ2-7	few	TGTGCCAGCAGCTCGTCGGGACTAGCGGGGGCGCGAACATACGAGCAGTACTTC	CASSSSGLAGARTYEQYF
TRBV7-6	.	TRBJ2-1	.	TGTGCCAGCAGCTTAGCGGGGGACCTAGGGCTTAGGGATGAGCAGTTCTTC	CASSLAGDLGLRDEQFF
TRBV4-3	.	TRBJ2-4	.	TGCGCCAGCAGCCAAGAGACCGTGGAGATAGCCAAAAACATTCAGTACTTC	CASSQETVEIAKNIQYF
TRBV30	.	TRBJ2-5	.	TGTGCCTGGACGGCAGAAGGGACCCAGTACTTC	CAWTAEGTQYF
TRBV5-1	.	TRBJ2-2	.	TGCGCCAGCAGCTTGGTATCAGGGTCCGGGGAGCTGTTTTTT	CASSLVSGSGELFF
TRBV7-2	TRBD1	TRBJ2-2	.	TGTGCCAGCAGCTACGACAGGGCAACCGGGGAGCTGTTTTTT	CASSYDRATGELFF
TRBV4-3	.	TRBJ1-6	few	TGCGCCAGCAGCCAAGAAGGGGGTTCACCCCTCCACTTT	CASSQEGGSPLHF
TRBV18	TRBD1	TRBJ2-7	.	TGTGCCAGCTCACCGCCCAGCGGGACAGGGGACGAGCAGTACTTC	CASSPPSGTGDEQYF
TRBV18	.	TRBJ1-2	.	TGTGCCAGCTCACCAGGGGCGATTCATGGCTACACCTTC	CASSPGAIHGYTF
TRBV29-1	.	TRBJ2-3	.	TGCAGCGTTGGGTCCGGCACAGATACGCAGTATTTT	CSVGSGTDTQYF
TRBV4-3	.	TRBJ2-2	few	TGCGCCAGCAGCCAAGATCGACAGGCCACCGGGGAGCTGTTTTTT	CASSQDRQATGELFF
TRBV7-6	.	TRBJ2-3	few	TGTGCCAGCAGCTTCACACTCGCCAGCACAGATACGCAGTATTTT	CASSFTLASTDTQYF
TRBV5-1	.	TRBJ2-3	.	TGCGCCAGCAGCATCCAAAGTGTAGGGGTCACAGATACGCAGTATTTT	CASSIQSVGVTDTQYF
TRBV7-2	.	TRBJ2-5	few	TGTGCCAGCAGCTCTCCGGGGCACCAAGAGACCCAGTACTTC	CASSSPGHQETQYF
TRBV5-1	.	TRBJ2-7	few	TGCGCCAGCGGACGGGACGGAGCCTACGAGCAGTACTTC	CASGRDGAYEQYF
TRBV5-1	TRBD1	TRBJ1-2	.	TGCGCCAGCAGCCCCGCGGGCCCAGGGGGCGGCTATGGCTACACCTTC	CASSPAGPGGGYGYTF
TRBV9	.	TRBJ2-5	few	TGTGCCAGCAGCGTAGGGGCGGCAGGGCCACTAATCCAAGAGACCCAGTACTTC	CASSVGAAGPLIQETQYF
TRBV9	.	TRBJ1-2	.	TGTGCCAGCAGCGTCTCTAACGGCTATGGCTACACCTTC	CASSVSNGYGYTF
TRBV9	.	TRBJ2-3	few	TGTGCCAGCAGCTCCGGGGGAAGCGATACGCAGTATTTT	CASSSGGSDTQYF
TRBV28	.	TRBJ2-5	few	TGTGCCAGCAGTAACCTCGGGACCGCAGATCAAGAGACCCAGTACTTC	CASSNLGTADQETQYF
TRBV4-3	.	TRBJ1-1	few	TGCGCCAGCAGCCCCCGACACTCTGGAGACACTGAAGCTTTCTTT	CASSPRHSGDTEAFF
TRBV2	.	TRBJ1-2	.	TGTGCCAGCAGTGAACATGGGCAGGGCTACGGCTACACCTTC	CASSEHGQGYGYTF
TRBV4-3	.	TRBJ1-6	few	TGCGCCAGCAGCCAAGGGACACAGGGACTTGTGGCTTCACCCCTCCACTTT	CASSQGTQGLVASPLHF
TRBV27	TRBD1	TRBJ2-5	.	TGTGCCACTGGTTGGGACAGGGGGTTCGAGACCCAGTACTTC	CATGWDRGFETQYF
TRBV18	TRBD1	TRBJ1-1	few	TGTGCCAGCTCACGACAGGGACAGATGAACACTGAAGCTTTCTTT	CASSRQGQMNTEAFF
TRBV4-3	.	TRBJ2-2	few	TGCGCCAGCAGCCAAGATGTCCAGGTATTTGTTGACGCCGGGGAGCTGTTTTTT	CASSQDVQVFVDAGELFF
TRBV7-2	.	TRBJ2-3	.	TGTGCCAGCATCGTTCGAGATTCTCCAACAGATACGCAGTATTTT	CASIVRDSPTDTQYF
TRBV9	.	TRBJ1-4	few	TGTGCCAGCAGCGTTCAGGACAGCTTTAATGAAAAACTGTTTTTT	CASSVQDSFNEKLFF
TRBV7-7	.	TRBJ2-3	.	TGTGCTAGTGCAGGGGACCTCACAGATACGCAGTATTTT	CASAGDLTDTQYF
TRBV11-3	.	TRBJ1-1	.	TGTGCCAGCAGCTTAGGCACAGGTAAGAACACTGAAGCTTTCTTT	CASSLGTGKNTEAFF
TRBV6-6	TRBD1	TRBJ1-6	few	TGTGCCAGCAGGCTCGGGACAGGGTTGTCACCCCTCCACTTT	CASRLGTGLSPLHF
TRBV7-9	.	TRBJ2-3	.	TGTGCCAGCAGCTTAGGCCCGAGTACGCAGTATTTT	CASSLGPSTQYF
TRBV5-1	.	TRBJ2-5	few	TGCGCCAGCAGCCGAGAGGTAGCGGACCAAGAGACCCAGTACTTC	CASSREVADQETQYF
TRBV6-1	.	TRBJ2-7	.	TGTGCCAGCAGTGGGGCTGGTCAGTGGGAGAACGAGCAGTACTTC	CASSGAGQWENEQYF
TRBV4-2	TRBD1	TRBJ2-2	.	TGTGCCAGCAGCCAAGGGCCAGGGGGATACACCGGGGAGCTGTTTTTT	CASSQGPGGYTGELFF